These 26 T cell receptor beta chains originate from one sample sequenced in a study of blood T cells in healthy people across ages. Next came a second PCR, run for roughly 6 to 11 cycles, which used a sample-barcoded 5' primer along with a J-beta primer mix. TCRdb re-derived calls from the 5' RACE reads in MiXCR, one entry per CDR3 protein. Altogether hundreds of thousands of distinct CDR3 sequences are present, about 51% being singletons, with the ten largest covering about 13%. Sequencing input: blood. The source is a woman aged 80 or over in good health.

The chain uses TRBV5-6 and TRBJ1-2; 7 bases align to TRBD1. The germline V gene has CDR1 SGHDT and CDR2 YYEEEE. V shed 1 base, J shed 4 bases, and the junction held 7 bases outside the gene matches. The CDR3 covers 15 residues. In DNA, the CDR3 is TGTGCCAGCAGCTTGAGGGACAGCCTGATCTATGGCTACACCTTC. Its translation: CASSLRDSLIYGYTF.

This clonotype was observed a handful of times. This clone may be a read error of a much larger clone one base away. V gene TRBV20-1 combines with J gene TRBJ2-5, with a tentative D call TRBD2 (6 bases). This CDR3 comprises 14 residues. Germline assignment: CDR1 DFQATT and CDR2 SNEGSKA (reference sequence). CDR3 region: CSASPGVKQEAQYF. The CDR3 bases are TGCAGTGCTAGTCCGGGGGTGAAACAAGAGGCCCAGTACTTC.

This clonotype was detected ten times or more. J is TRBJ2-6 and V is TRBV4-1, with D unresolved. Germline assignment: CDR1 MGHRA and CDR2 YSYEKL. The CDR3 spans 15 residues. The ends were cut back, 4 bases at V and 0 bases at J, with 7 bases in the middle. The CDR3 DNA reads TGCGCCAGCAGCCCGCGTACCTCTGGGGCCAACGTCCTGACTTTC. Its translation is CASSPRTSGANVLTF.

As regards this clonotype: The junction departs from germline at one end; a sequencing error may be responsible. The chain has TRBV27 and TRBJ2-2; 7 bases agree with TRBD1. Looked up from germline, CDR1 is MNHEY and CDR2 is SMNVEV (reference sequence). This CDR3 contains 17 residues. CDR3 nucleotide sequence: TGCGCCAGCAGTTTTGGCAGACAGGGATCGAACACCGGGGAGCTGTTTTTT. Protein sequence: CASSFGRQGSNTGELFF.

The chain uses TRBV4-3 and TRBJ2-5; 9 bases fit TRBD1. The trim removed 3 bases at V and 4 bases at J, leaving 6 bases unmatched. The CDR3 spans 15 residues. Germline V CDR1 and CDR2: LGHNA, YSLEER. The CDR3 region is CASSQGDRDAETQYF. In DNA form, the CDR3 reads TGCGCCAGCAGCCAGGGGGACAGGGATGCAGAGACCCAGTACTTC.

There are many counts of this clonotype. This chain uses TRBV20-1 with TRBJ2-7; D is undetermined. The CDR3 is 11 residues long. The germline gives CDR1 DFQATT, CDR2 SNEGSKA (reference sequence). With 2 bases removed from V and 4 bases from J, the gap between germline ends came to 6 bases. The CDR3 region has the DNA TGCAGTGCTAGAACCGGTTACGAGCAGTACTTC. This sequence encodes CSARTGYEQYF.

CDR3 amino acids: CASRLLAGVTDTQYF. Here the CDR3 DNA reads TGTGCCAGCAGGTTGTTAGCGGGAGTCACAGATACGCAGTATTTT. V usage is TRBV7-3 and J usage is TRBJ2-3, with 9 bases that match TRBD2. V lost 6 bases to trimming and J lost 2 bases; unmatched junction nucleotides: 6. Germline CDR1 reads SGHTA; CDR2 reads FQGTGA. CDR3 size: 15 residues.

This sequence joins TRBV5-1 and TRBJ2-5, with D perhaps TRBD1 or TRBD2 (5 bases each). V lost 4 bases to trimming and J lost 3 bases, with 16 bases between them. Looked up from germline, CDR1 is SGHRS and CDR2 is YFSETQ. The CDR3 covers 15 residues. CDR3 loop: CASSGGTGFEETQYF. The CDR3 nucleotides are TGCGCCAGCAGCGGGGGTACAGGTTTCGAAGAGACCCAGTACTTC.

V and J are TRBV5-8 and TRBJ2-2, with D possibly being TRBD1 or TRBD2 (5 bases each). From germline, CDR1 is SGHTS and CDR2 YDEGEE. Trimming took off 4 bases at V and 1 base at J, with 14 bases between the two ends. The CDR3 has 16 residues. CDR3 amino acids: CASSRGNRRNTGELFF. The CDR3 coding sequence is TGTGCCAGCAGCCGAGGGAACAGGCGGAACACCGGGGAGCTGTTTTTT. The whole variable domain, remainder taken from reference TRBV5-8 and TRBJ2-2, is EAGVTQSPTHLIKTRGQQATLRCSPISGHTSVYWYQQALGLGLQFLLWYDEGEERNRGNFPPRFSGRQFPNYSSELNVNALELEDSALYLCASSRGNRRNTGELFFGEGSRLTVL.

The chain combines TRBV7-9 with TRBJ2-3; D gene ambiguous. The CDR3 has 15 residues. Germline CDR1 and CDR2: SEHNR and FQNEAQ (reference sequence). Trimming took off 1 base at V and 0 bases at J, with 8 bases between the two ends. The CDR3 DNA sequence: TGTGCCAGCAGCTTAGATGTGGGCAGCACAGATACGCAGTATTTT. It yields the protein CASSLDVGSTDTQYF.

V is TRBV6-6 and J is TRBJ2-5; D call uncertain. Trimming removed 0 bases from V and 1 base from J, with 3 bases in between. The CDR3 has 13 amino acids. Per the germline V gene, CDR1 is MNHNY and CDR2 is SVGAGI (reference sequence). As DNA, the CDR3 is TGTGCCAGCAGTTACTCCATCCAAGAGACCCAGTACTTC. This sequence encodes CASSYSIQETQYF.

At least ten counts were recorded for this clonotype. V gene TRBV6-6 combines with J gene TRBJ2-3; D possibly corresponds to TRBD1 (6 bases). Per the germline V gene, CDR1 is MNHNY and CDR2 is SVGAGI (reference sequence). Trimming left V 5 bases short and J 1 base short, with 13 bases between. The CDR3 consists of 15 residues. This CDR3 is CASSTQGTGTDTQYF. The CDR3 nucleotides are TGTGCCAGCAGTACACAGGGAACCGGCACAGATACGCAGTATTTT.

The rearrangement links TRBV28 to TRBJ1-1; D is perhaps TRBD1 (6 bases). V shed 2 bases and J shed 11 bases, with 12 bases lying between them. Germline CDR1 reads MDHEN; CDR2 reads SYDVKM. The CDR3 consists of 12 residues. The CDR3 sequence: CASSLNRAEAFF. For the CDR3, the DNA is TGTGCCAGCAGTTTAAACAGGGCAGAGGCTTTCTTT.

Regarding this clonotype: A much larger clone differs from this one at a single base, so this may be a read error. V and J are TRBV24-1 and TRBJ2-3; D unresolved. Germline CDR1 reads KGHDR; CDR2 reads SFDVKD. The CDR3 sequence is 16 residues long. Here the CDR3 reads CAISDPLRQLTDTQYF. In DNA, the CDR3 is TGTGCCATCAGTGATCCCTTGAGGCAGCTCACAGATACGCAGTATTTT.

V usage is TRBV5-1 and J usage is TRBJ2-3; no definite D call. V was clipped by 2 bases and J by 4 bases, with 11 bases between them. From germline, CDR1 is SGHRS and CDR2 YFSETQ. This CDR3 spans 14 amino acids. CDR3 in DNA: TGCGCCAGCAGCTTAGCAGCGAGCGCAGATACGCAGTATTTT. Its protein product is CASSLAASADTQYF.

The V gene is TRBV7-9, the J gene TRBJ2-1; a weak D match, TRBD1 (5 bases). Germline values: CDR1 SEHNR, CDR2 FQNEAQ (reference sequence). Between the trimmed V and J ends, which lost 3 bases and 9 bases, there was a span of 15 bases. CDR3 length: 14 residues. As DNA, the CDR3 is TGTGCCAGCAGCTTGCAGGGTGATGTCGGTGAGCAGTTCTTC. This encodes CASSLQGDVGEQFF.

The chain combines TRBV3-1 with TRBJ2-7; TRBD2 matches at 11 bases. Germline CDR1 reads LGHDT; CDR2 reads YNNKEL (reference sequence). The CDR3 has 15 amino acids. The trim removed 6 bases at V and 3 bases at J, leaving 7 bases unmatched. The chain's CDR3 is CASSPTSGDYYEQYF. In nucleotides, the CDR3 is TGTGCCAGCAGTCCGACTAGCGGGGATTACTACGAGCAGTACTTC.

For this clonotype: Given the absence of the conserved phenylalanine or tryptophan at the CDR3 end, a read error is likely. The chain combines TRBV9 with TRBJ2-2; D is unclear. The CDR3 has 13 residues. Trimming took 3 bases from V and 6 from J, leaving 9 bases between them. Germline values: CDR1 SGDLS, CDR2 YYNGEE. CDR3: CASSAFNAGELFV. CDR3 bases: TGTGCCAGCAGCGCGTTTAACGCCGGGGAGCTGTTTGTT.

This clonotype was seen more than once but under ten times. As DNA, the CDR3 is TGTGCCAGCGGAAGGGGTACGACATTGAACACCGGGGAGCTGTTTTTT. Its protein is CASGRGTTLNTGELFF. This rearrangement joins TRBV27 to TRBJ2-2, with TRBD1 as a possible D gene (5 bases). Trimming shortened V by 8 bases and J by 1 base, and 17 bases separated the two germline ends. The CDR3 consists of 16 residues. Germline loops: CDR1 MNHEY, CDR2 SMNVEV (reference sequence).

This chain's CDR3 is CASSSYRDLLHF. CDR3 coding DNA: TGTGCCAGCAGCTCCTACCGGGACTTACTCCACTTT. The chain employs TRBV5-6 and TRBJ1-6, with a weak D call TRBD1 (5 bases). CDR1 and CDR2 (germline): SGHDT, YYEEEE. The CDR3 runs to 12 residues. The ends were cut back, 3 bases at V and 16 bases at J, with 14 bases in the middle.

This clonotype was counted a few times. The rearrangement joins TRBV5-6 to TRBJ1-1; TRBD1 agrees at 10 bases. This CDR3 comprises 13 residues. The V segment lost 3 bases and the J segment 7 bases; nucleotides outside the gene matches: 3. CDR1 is SGHDT, CDR2 YYEEEE, per germline. The CDR3 DNA reads as TGTGCCAGCAGCTCGGACAGGGGGGGTGAAGCTTTCTTT. Translation: CASSSDRGGEAFF.

The chain is built from TRBV16 and TRBJ1-4; tentative D call: TRBD1 (5 bases). The CDR3 length is 15 residues. In germline, CDR1 is KGHSY, CDR2 FQNENV. Deletions cut 3 bases from V and 8 bases from J, with 16 bases between. CDR3 loop: CASSQTPGGFEKLFF. The CDR3 bases are TGTGCCAGCAGCCAGACGCCGGGGGGTTTCGAAAAACTGTTTTTT.

The chain employs TRBV11-2 and TRBJ1-1, with D unclear. The germline V gene has CDR1 SGHAT and CDR2 FQNNGV. V was shortened by 9 bases and J by 4 bases, with 15 bases between the two germline ends. The CDR3 length is 13 residues. In DNA form, the CDR3 reads TGTGCCAGTGCGGATTGGGTGAGCACTGAAGCTTTCTTT. Protein product: CASADWVSTEAFF.

The genes are TRBV2 and TRBJ2-5; the D call may be TRBD1 or TRBD2 (5 bases each). The end of the DNA aligns better with TRBJ2-7, so the J call may be wrong. CDR1 and CDR2 from the germline V gene are SNHLY and FYNNEI. The CDR3 has 13 amino acids. Here the CDR3 reads CASSERGAYEQYF. CDR3 DNA sequence: TGTGCCAGCAGTGAGAGGGGAGCCTACGAGCAGTACTTC.

This clonotype was counted a few times. Just one base apart from a much larger clone, this may be a read error. V and J are TRBV6-6 and TRBJ1-2, with TRBD1 matching 7 bases. This CDR3 is built from 13 residues. V shed 4 bases and J 4 bases; nucleotides not matched to a gene: 3. CDR1 and CDR2 (germline): MNHNY, SVGAGI (reference sequence). The CDR3 nucleotides read TGTGCCAGCAGTTGCGGACAGGCCTATGGCTACACCTTC. Residues: CASSCGQAYGYTF.

This clonotype was counted ten times or more. The chain links TRBV5-5 to TRBJ2-7, with D possibly matching TRBD1 (6 bases). The V and J ends lost 4 bases and 3 bases respectively, with 17 bases between them. There are 15 residues in the CDR3. Germline-derived CDR1 and CDR2 are SGHKS and YYEKEE (reference sequence). The CDR3, as DNA: TGTGCCAGCAGCCGACAGCTGGACAGCTACTACGAGCAGTACTTC. Its translation is CASSRQLDSYYEQYF.